These T cell receptor beta chains were read from a single sample in a study of CD4 T cell repertoires in COVID-19. The protocol was immunoSEQ multiplex PCR, while the TCRdb copy is restricted to in-frame clones and leaves out a portion. Of about 75,000 clones listed, about 83% are singletons. The sequences come from CD4+ T cells from peripheral blood, collected after recovery from COVID-19. The source of these receptors is a human donor who had COVID-19. Both conserved end residues are part of each CDR3.

>TRBJ2-3|TRBV11-1
CASSGRGGTDTQYF
>TRBJ2-7|TRBV5-4
CASSTGTAPYEQYF
>TRBJ2-1|TRBV5-8
CASSLGTSGSYNEQFF
>TRBJ2-3|TRBV25-1
CASRDFITDTQYF
>TRBJ1-5|TRBV6-5
CASRGQRAGLQPQHF
>TRBJ2-4|TRBV4-1
CATGRGDIQYF
>TRBJ1-2|TRBV27
CASSLVGGNGYTF
>TRBJ2-2|TRBV7-9
CASSLGEYSTGELFF
>TRBJ1-1|TRBV6-6
CASSYLDTEAFF
>TRBJ2-3|TRBV5-8
CASSLEGSQITDTQYF
>TRBJ2-5|TRBV7-2
CASSLEGTFQETQYF
>TRBJ1-6|TRBV5-8
CASSLGTGGQGASPLHF
>TRBJ1-1|TRBV5-1
CASSGTGGPGTEAFF
>TRBJ2-2|TRBV19
CASSIGVGPGELFF
>TRBJ1-5|TRBV10-3
CAIRGSSTNQPQHF
>TRBJ2-7|TRBV7-9
CASSLSWDREYEQYF
>TRBJ1-2|TRBV6-6
CASSPNEANYGYTF
>TRBJ1-5|TRBV19
CASSIRQTYSNQPQHF
>TRBJ2-1|TRBV5-8
CASSPAPGGRDSEQFF
>TRBJ2-4|TRBV2
CASSEGRNIQYF
>TRBJ1-1|TRBV7-2
CASSYTGTGAEAFF
>TRBJ2-7|TRBV29-1
CSVYTDRASREQYF
>TRBJ2-7|TRBV3-1/TRBV3-2
CASTPGTSGILSSYEQYF
>TRBJ2-1|TRBV7-2
CASSLAGIPENEQFF
>TRBJ1-4|TRBV25-1
CASRSPGQGREKLFF
>TRBJ1-4|TRBV5-4
CASSLGGSTNEKLFF
>TRBJ1-1|TRBV10-3
CAISESGRVAEAFF
>TRBJ2-1|TRBV27
CASSLAPRSEQFF
>TRBJ2-7|TRBV7-9
CASSGQGKGEWYVGAEQYF
>TRBJ1-2|TRBV6-4
CASSPTVQGNYGYTF
>TRBJ1-6|TRBV5-4
CASRTENSPLHF
>TRBJ2-2|TRBV19
CASSITSGRGTGELFF